This passage covers 17 T cell receptor delta chains from one sample sequenced in a study of Vγ9Vδ2 T cells in congenital toxoplasmosis. TRGC- and TRDC-specific primers primed one-tube template-switch reverse transcription to make cDNA. Both the TRGC1 and TRGC2 constant genes were targeted by the TRGC primer. TCRdb re-called the reads via CATT. The profile shows about a thousand delta-chain clones, roughly 20% of them singletons. Sequencing used gamma-delta T cells from blood. The source is a child younger than 10 born to a mother with Toxoplasma gondii infection during pregnancy, either congenitally infected or uninfected (not recorded which).

This clone is large (0.1 to 1%) in the sample. The rearrangement links TRDV1 to TRDJ1, with 11 bases that match TRDD3. V dropped 2 bases and J dropped 8; count of bases not matched to a gene: 19. CDR1 is TSWWSYY, CDR2 QGS, per germline. This CDR3 region has 19 residues. CDR3 residues: CALGEVLGWGIRERTKLIF. CDR3 nucleotides: TGTGCTCTTGGGGAAGTTTTGGGATGGGGGATACGCGAGAGGACCAAACTCATCTTT.

For this clone: A much larger clone sits a single nucleotide away, making a read error possible. V is TRDV2 and J is TRDJ2; 11 positions agree with TRDD3. The J gene, missing from TCRdb, was assigned here through DNA to germline matching. The trim removed 7 bases at V and 11 bases at J, leaving 23 bases unmatched. CDR1 is GEAIGNYY, CDR2 EKD, per germline. CDR3 size: 18 residues. CDR3 region: CACDALLGDRDRQQQLFF. DNA of the CDR3: TGTGCCTGCGACGCCTTACTGGGGGATAGGGACAGACAGCAGCAACTCTTCTTT.

This clone ranks as large. The chain employs TRDV1 and TRDJ1; 9 bases line up with TRDD3. Germline V gene sequence: CDR1 TSWWSYY, CDR2 QGS. This CDR3 is built from 23 residues. V lost 1 base to trimming and J lost 0 bases; unmatched junction nucleotides: 24. The CDR3 here is CALGERDGGDTLFFPSYTDKLIF. The CDR3 DNA reads as TGTGCTCTTGGGGAACGGGATGGAGGGGATACGCTATTTTTCCCCTCTTACACCGATAAACTCATCTTT.

This clone is termed large (0.1 to 1%). V and J are TRDV1 and TRDJ1; 7 nucleotides align to TRDD3. Germline CDR1 reads TSWWSYY; CDR2 reads QGS. The CDR3 is made up of 20 amino acids. The V segment lost 5 bases and the J segment 0 bases; nucleotides outside the gene matches: 21. The CDR3 loop reads CALGPPPPRRWGTYTDKLIF. CDR3 sequence (DNA): TGTGCTCTTGGGCCTCCCCCCCCACGTCGGTGGGGGACGTACACCGATAAACTCATCTTT.

Regarding this clone: A read error may be the cause here, since a much bigger clone is one base away. The chain links TRDV2 to TRDJ1; D remains ambiguous. TCRdb does not report a J gene; here it was assigned by matching the DNA to germline references. CDR3 length: 19 residues. Germline CDR1 reads GEAIGNYY; CDR2 reads EKD. V lost 0 bases to trimming and J lost 0 bases, with 22 bases between them. In DNA form, the CDR3 reads TGTGCCTGTGACACCCTACCCACGGTGGGAGCGGAGTACACCGATAAACTCATCTTT. This gives the protein CACDTLPTVGAEYTDKLIF.

With respect to this clone: This may arise from a read error, as a much more abundant clone is one base away. The chain has TRDV2 and TRDJ3, with 8 bases aligning to TRDD3. Here the J gene came from matching the DNA to germline, since TCRdb omits it. The CDR3 contains 21 residues. The ends lost 3 bases at V and 4 bases at J; junction bases unmatched: 19. Germline CDR1 is GEAIGNYY and CDR2 is EKD. The CDR3 DNA reads TGTGCCTGTGACCCCCTCGCTGGGGGAGCCAGTTACTCTTGGGACACCCGACAGATGTTTTTC. This gives the protein CACDPLAGGASYSWDTRQMFF.

In its sample, this clone is large. The chain couples TRDV1 to TRDJ1; 7 nucleotides match TRDD3. The germline V gene has CDR1 TSWWSYY and CDR2 QGS. The V segment lost 8 bases and the J segment 0 bases; nucleotides outside the gene matches: 24. The CDR3 extends over 20 amino acids. CDR3 nucleotides: TGTGCTCTTCTGCGTGATGGTGATGGGGGACTACCCCCGTACACCGATAAACTCATCTTT. Translation: CALLRDGDGGLPPYTDKLIF.

This clone is classed as large. This chain links TRDV1 with TRDJ1; 8 bases are a match to TRDD3. The germline gives CDR1 TSWWSYY, CDR2 QGS. Trimming removed 3 bases from V and 5 bases from J; junction bases left unmatched: 14. This CDR3 has 17 residues. The CDR3 loop reads CALGDAGRGGIEDKLIF. The DNA for the CDR3 is TGTGCTCTTGGGGACGCCGGGAGGGGGGGGATAGAAGATAAACTCATCTTT.

About this clone itself: The junction does not match germline at one end; this may be a read error. The V and J genes are TRDV2 and TRDJ1, with D possibly matching TRDD3 (5 bases). Looked up from germline, CDR1 is GEAIGNYY and CDR2 is EKD. The CDR3 sequence is 14 residues long. CDR3 in amino acids: CACDTLGFRNKFIF. The CDR3, as DNA: TGTGCCTGTGACACCTTGGGATTTAGGAATAAATTCATCTTT.

In its sample, this clone was seen a few times. A far larger clone is one nucleotide away, so this likely arose from a read error. The rearrangement links TRAV38-2/DV8 to TRDJ1, with 9 positions matching TRDD3. The CDR3 has 18 amino acids. The V gene end was trimmed by 1 base and the J gene end by 10 bases; junction bases not matched to a gene: 20. Germline lookup yields CDR1 TSESDYY and CDR2 QEAYKQQN. The CDR3 DNA is TGTGCTTATAGGAGCACTCAATTGAAGAACTGGGGGAAGGTTGGACTCATCTTT. This gives the protein CAYRSTQLKNWGKVGLIF.

The chain combines TRDV1 with TRDJ1, with 9 bases matching TRDD3. The J gene, missing from TCRdb, was assigned here through DNA to germline matching. Germline trimming cut 0 bases from V and 1 base from J; bases unmatched to any gene: 24. Germline CDR1 is TSWWSYY and CDR2 is QGS. This CDR3 region has 23 residues. Written as DNA, the CDR3 is TGTGCTCTTGGGGAACTTCCTATTGATTGCATGGGGGATAATTGGAGGGGCACCGATAAACTCATCTTT. It translates to CALGELPIDCMGDNWRGTDKLIF.

This clone was detected a few times. The J gene is TRDJ1, the V gene TRDV2; 8 bases are a match to TRDD3. The CDR3 has 20 residues. Germline CDR1 and CDR2: GEAIGNYY and EKD. V trimming: 2 bases; J trimming: 0 bases; junction bases outside the gene matches: 19. The CDR3 is CACDMVSTKGDTRYTDKLIF. DNA for the CDR3: TGTGCCTGTGACATGGTCTCGACTAAAGGGGATACTAGGTACACCGATAAACTCATCTTT.

The chain uses TRDV2 and TRDJ1; TRDD3 agrees at 8 bases. Per germline, CDR1 GEAIGNYY and CDR2 EKD. The trim removed 3 bases at V and 0 bases at J, leaving 5 bases unmatched. This CDR3 region has 15 residues. CDR3 coding DNA: TGTGCCTGTGACCTACTGGGGGTGTACACCGATAAACTCATCTTT. It is translated as CACDLLGVYTDKLIF.

Comment on this clone: One base away lies a much larger clone, so this may be a sequencing read error. The chain carries TRDV1 and TRDJ3, with 7 bases fitting TRDD2. Germline V gene lookup returns CDR1 TSWWSYY and CDR2 QGS. The CDR3 contains 24 residues. J gave up 2 bases and V 3 bases, and 25 bases lay outside the gene matches. The CDR3 DNA reads TGTGCTCTTGGGGACGACGATATTTTCCTACCCCAGGGGGGTAGGACCTGGGACACCCGACAGATGTTTTTC. It encodes CALGDDDIFLPQGGRTWDTRQMFF.

The chain combines TRDV2 with TRDJ3, with TRDD3 matching over 11 bases. TCRdb gives no J gene; it was assigned here by matching the DNA to germline. V dropped 3 bases and J dropped 0; count of bases not matched to a gene: 15. Germline V lookup: CDR1 GEAIGNYY, CDR2 EKD. This CDR3 contains 22 residues. The CDR3 region is CACDPTLLGDRKASWDTRQMFF. The CDR3 DNA follows: TGTGCCTGTGACCCCACTCTACTGGGGGATAGGAAGGCCTCCTGGGACACCCGACAGATGTTTTTC.

This sequence joins TRDV2 and TRDJ1, with a tentative D call TRDD3 (5 bases). The J gene, absent from TCRdb, was called here by matching the DNA to germline. Germline V lookup: CDR1 GEAIGNYY, CDR2 EKD. The CDR3 sequence is 16 residues long. Trimming stripped 1 base from V and 2 bases from J, with 16 bases between. The CDR3 here is CACDTLGPRTTDKLIF. The CDR3 DNA follows: TGTGCCTGTGACACTCTGGGCCCCCGAACTACCGATAAACTCATCTTT.

A remark on this clone: This clone may be a read error of a much larger clone one base away. There is no V gene call, and the J gene is TRDJ1; the DNA was not used to check the table's D call, TRDD3. The CDR3 is made up of 18 amino acids. The DNA for the CDR3 is TGTGCCTGTGACGCCGCCGGGACTGGGTGTCCTACCCTCGATAAACTCATCTTT. This gives the protein CACDAAGTGCPTLDKLIF.